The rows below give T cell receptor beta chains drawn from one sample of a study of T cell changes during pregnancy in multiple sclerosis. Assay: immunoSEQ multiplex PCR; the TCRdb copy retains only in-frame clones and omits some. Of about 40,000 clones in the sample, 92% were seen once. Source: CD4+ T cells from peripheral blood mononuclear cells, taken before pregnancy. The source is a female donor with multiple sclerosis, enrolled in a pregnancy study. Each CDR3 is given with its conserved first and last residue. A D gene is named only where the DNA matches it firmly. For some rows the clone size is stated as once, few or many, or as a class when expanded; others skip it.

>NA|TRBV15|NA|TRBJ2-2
TGTGCCACCAGCCGCCCCGGCGGGCACACCGGGGAGCTGTTTTTT
CATSRPGGHTGELFF
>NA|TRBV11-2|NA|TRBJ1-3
TGTGCCAGCAGCTTAGGCGGGACCAGCTCTGGAAACACCATATATTTT
CASSLGGTSSGNTIYF
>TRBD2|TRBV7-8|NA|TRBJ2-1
TGTGCCAGCAGCTTAGCTGGCGGGAGGCTGGGGAATGAGCAGTTCTTC
CASSLAGGRLGNEQFF
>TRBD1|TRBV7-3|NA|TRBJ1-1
TGTGCCAGCAGCCCAACAGGGGGCACAGCTGAAGCTTTCTTT
CASSPTGGTAEAFF
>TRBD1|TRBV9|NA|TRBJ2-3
TGTGCCAGCAGCGCTCGGACAGGGGGCTTATCAGATACGCAGTATTTT
CASSARTGGLSDTQYF
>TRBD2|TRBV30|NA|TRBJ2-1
TGTGCCTGGAGTGCTCGGGGGAGGGGTTACAATGAGCAGTTCTTC
CAWSARGRGYNEQFF
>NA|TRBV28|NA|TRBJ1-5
TGTGCCAGCAGACGGGGGGGTGATAGGCCCCAGCATTTT
CASRRGGDRPQHF
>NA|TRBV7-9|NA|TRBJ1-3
TGTGCCAGCAGCTTTTCCGGCACAGGCGGAAACACCATATATTTT
CASSFSGTGGNTIYF
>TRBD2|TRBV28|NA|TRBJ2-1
TGTGCCAGCATTAACGGTGGTGCTAGCGGGCTCAATGAGCAGTTCTTC
CASINGGASGLNEQFF
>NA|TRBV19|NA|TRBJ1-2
TGTGCCAGTAGTATGGACAGCTATGGCTACACCTTC
CASSMDSYGYTF
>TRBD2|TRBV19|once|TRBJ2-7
TGTGCCAGTAGTCCAACGGCGGGAGGTACCTACGAGCAGTACTTC
CASSPTAGGTYEQYF